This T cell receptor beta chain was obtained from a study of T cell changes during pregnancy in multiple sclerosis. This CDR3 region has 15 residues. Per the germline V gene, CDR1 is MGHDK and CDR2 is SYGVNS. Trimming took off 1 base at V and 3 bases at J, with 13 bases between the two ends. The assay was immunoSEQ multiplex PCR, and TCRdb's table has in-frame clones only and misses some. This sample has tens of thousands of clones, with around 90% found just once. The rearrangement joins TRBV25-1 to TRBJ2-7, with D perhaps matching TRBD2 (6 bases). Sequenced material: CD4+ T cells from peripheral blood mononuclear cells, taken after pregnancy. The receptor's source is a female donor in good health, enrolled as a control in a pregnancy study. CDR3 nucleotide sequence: TGTGCCAGCAGTGAATTGGGGGGTAGCGGCTACGAGCAGTACTTC. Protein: CASSELGGSGYEQYF.